This TCR beta chain was documented in a study of blood T cell repertoires in COVID-19. Overall study: Italy, Spain and the United States were the sources of the convalescent and acute COVID-19 samples. T cells, B-cell-depleted T cells, or PBMCs supplied cDNA or gDNA.

Authors' methods: Estimated nucleated cell counts came from reference gene primer amplification. TCRdb's table, derived via immunoSEQ multiplex PCR, lists solely in-frame clones and lacks some. The DNA gave D and trimming, while V, J and clone size come from that table. The table includes about 68,000 clones, about 91% detected once. J gave up 6 bases and V 6 bases, and 11 bases lay outside the gene matches. The CDR3 loop spans 15 amino acids. The V gene's germline CDR1 is LNHDA and CDR2 SQIVND (reference sequence). The clonotype comes from a man in his forties or fifties with active COVID-19. The sample comprised peripheral blood. The chain employs TRBV19 and TRBJ2-7, with TRBD1 matching 10 bases. The CDR3 sequence: CASSTPGQGLIEQYF. DNA of the CDR3: TGTGCCAGTAGCACCCCGGGACAGGGGCTAATCGAGCAGTACTTC. The entire variable domain, with the rest obtained from reference TRBV19 and TRBJ2-7, is as follows: DGGITQSPKYLFRKEGQNVTLSCEQNLNHDAMYWYRQDPGQGLRLIYYSQIVNDFQKGDIAEGYSVSREKKESFPLTVTSAQKNPTAFYLCASSTPGQGLIEQYFGPGTRLTVT.